This paragraph reports one T cell receptor (beta chain). The V end was cut by 4 bases, the J end by 4 bases, with 18 bases between. This CDR3 comprises 15 residues. Germline CDR1 and CDR2: SGHRS and YFSETQ. Data came from immunoSEQ multiplex PCR; TCRdb stores just in-frame clones and leaves some out. Among some 46,000 clones listed, 80% to 90% were seen once. These data originate in a study of blood T cell repertoires in COVID-19. This TCR derives from a woman of 80 years or more with COVID-19, enrolled during active disease. The chain uses TRBV5-1 and TRBJ2-7, with D possibly TRBD2 on 6 matching bases. Sequencing input: peripheral blood. Here the CDR3 reads CASSPVTGSAYEQYF. CDR3 DNA sequence: TGCGCCAGCAGCCCAGTAACCGGGAGCGCGTACGAGCAGTACTTC.